One sample yielded the 3 T cell receptor beta chains listed below, sequenced in a study of spatial heterogeneity in lung cancer (dated by TCRdb to the late 2010s). The library was prepared using 5' RACE. TCRdb lists the instrument as NextSeq 500. The raw public data were reprocessed by TCRdb itself: fastp quality trimming at Q25, MiXCR clonotype calling, in-frame beta chains only. All rows with the same CDR3 protein become a single entry with the most common DNA and genes. A total of 1,500 to 2,000 distinct CDR3 sequences appear in this sample, approximately 14% of them only once. Over 15% of the sample goes to the ten largest clones. The time point label, read with the paper, signifies: sample taken at primary tumor resection. The specimen was normal lung tissue next to the tumor, collected at surgery. These TCRs come from a male donor with early-stage non-small cell lung cancer.

This sequence joins TRBV29-1 and TRBJ1-1, with TRBD1 identical over 9 bases. The J segment lost 11 bases and the V segment lost 1 base, leaving 8 bases of the junction unmatched. CDR1 SQVTM and CDR2 ANQGSEA come from the germline V gene. The CDR3 is 13 residues long. CDR3 amino acids: CSVEGWTGEGAFF. The CDR3 region has the DNA TGCAGCGTTGAAGGTTGGACAGGGGAGGGCGCTTTCTTT.

By share, this clonotype counts as large. The chain couples TRBV5-1 to TRBJ1-3; TRBD1 matches 8 bases. V shed 4 bases and J 0 bases; nucleotides not matched to a gene: 3. This CDR3 has 15 amino acids. Germline V gives CDR1 SGHRS, CDR2 YFSETQ. CDR3 protein: CASSRGQDSGNTIYF. The DNA of the CDR3 is TGCGCCAGCAGCCGGGGACAGGACTCTGGAAACACCATATATTTT.

By sample fraction, this clonotype is medium-sized. This sequence joins TRBV9 and TRBJ1-1, with 8 bases identical to TRBD1. The CDR3 has 14 residues. V lost 4 bases and J lost 3; bases outside the gene matches: 5. Germline V gene sequence: CDR1 SGDLS, CDR2 YYNGEE. CDR3 nucleotides: TGTGCCAGCAGCAGACAGGGGTTGCACACTGAAGCTTTCTTT. It translates to CASSRQGLHTEAFF.